Detailed here is one T cell receptor beta chain. Using its own MiXCR run on the 5' RACE reads, TCRdb lists one record per CDR3 protein. The sample yields 500,000 to 650,000 distinct CDR3 sequences, about 13% seen once. The data were obtained in a study of T cells after yellow fever vaccination. This TCR was sampled from a man aged 25 to 40 who received the YFV17D yellow fever vaccine. The material was PBMCs, obtained on the day of the yellow fever booster vaccination.

As DNA, the CDR3 is TGTGCCAGCAGCCTAGTTCGACTAGCGAACAATGAGCAGTTCTTC. Translated, it gives CASSLVRLANNEQFF. The chain couples TRBV7-2 to TRBJ2-1; 8 nucleotides line up with TRBD2. J gave up 5 bases and V 5 bases, and 8 bases lay outside the gene matches. Germline CDR1 is SGHTA and CDR2 is FQGNSA. This CDR3 comprises 15 residues.